These 17 T cell receptor beta chains were all obtained from the same sample, sequenced in a study of T cell repertoires in cytomegalovirus infection. TCRdb called the reads again in MiXCR, with one record for every CDR3 protein. The repertoire has approximately 120,000 distinct CDR3 sequences, approximately 30% of them found once; the top ten carry approximately 59%. Their antigen targets remain unknown. Sample: CD8+ T cells from cultured PBMCs, taken from culture after CMV antigen stimulation. Receptor source: a human donor in good health (CMV status not recorded). Some clones in this sample may be carry-over from other donors' samples.

The V gene is TRBV4-3, the J gene TRBJ2-1; TRBD2 matches 9 bases. Per the germline V gene, CDR1 is LGHNA and CDR2 is YSLEER. With V trimmed by 4 bases and J by 4 bases, 14 bases remained unmatched. CDR3 length: 18 residues. In DNA, the CDR3 is TGCGCCAGCAGCCCGGTCCTGGGGCTTAGCGGGGGTTACAATGAGCAGTTCTTC. Residues: CASSPVLGLSGGYNEQFF.

V and J are TRBV12-3 or TRBV12-4 and TRBJ2-5; no firm D call. V lost 1 base and J lost 12, with 9 bases in between. The CDR3 is 11 residues long. CDR3 sequence: CASSLGIFKYF. Written as DNA, the CDR3 is TGTGCCAGCAGTTTAGGAATATTCAAGTACTTC.

This clonotype is labeled medium-sized. The chain joins TRBV7-2 to TRBJ2-5, with D perhaps matching TRBD2 (6 bases). Trimming took 0 bases from V and 5 from J, leaving 13 bases between them. Germline loops: CDR1 SGHTA, CDR2 FQGNSA. The CDR3 is made up of 15 amino acids. CDR3 DNA sequence: TGTGCCAGCAGCTTAGCGCCTAGCGTGGTGGAGACCCAGTACTTC. Protein: CASSLAPSVVETQYF.

Ten or more counts support this clonotype. The chain links TRBV9 to TRBJ2-2; 10 bases align to TRBD2. The junction had 10 bases not matched to a gene; V was cut back by 4 bases and J by 1 base. Germline-derived CDR1 and CDR2 are SGDLS and YYNGEE. The CDR3 runs to 18 residues. DNA of the CDR3: TGTGCCAGCAGCCCCGCGGGGAGACTAGCGGGGAACACCGGGGAGCTGTTTTTT. Translation gives CASSPAGRLAGNTGELFF.

The CDR3, as DNA: TGTGCCAGCAGCTCGGACGTTACCTACGAGCAGTACTTC. This codes for CASSSDVTYEQYF. The V and J genes are TRBV7-2 and TRBJ2-7; D uncertain. Germline values: CDR1 SGHTA, CDR2 FQGNSA. The CDR3 is 13 amino acids. V dropped 4 bases and J dropped 2 bases, with 9 bases sitting between them.

The gene calls are TRBV19 and TRBJ2-3, with a possible D match to TRBD2 (7 bases). V shed 3 bases and J shed 2 bases, with 9 bases lying between them. Germline V gives CDR1 LNHDA, CDR2 SQIVND (reference sequence). CDR3 length equals 14 residues. In DNA, the CDR3 is TGTGCCAGTAGTATTGCGGGGGCCACAGATACGCAGTATTTT. Amino acid sequence: CASSIAGATDTQYF. Drawing the rest from reference TRBV19 and TRBJ2-3, the complete variable domain is DGGITQSPKYLFRKEGQNVTLSCEQNLNHDAMYWYRQDPGQGLRLIYYSQIVNDFQKGDIAEGYSVSREKKESFPLTVTSAQKNPTAFYLCASSIAGATDTQYFGPGTRLTVL.

This chain connects TRBV6-6 to TRBJ2-5; D may match TRBD1 or TRBD2 (6 bases each). This CDR3 has 15 amino acids. The V end was cut by 7 bases, the J end by 4 bases, with 19 bases between. Per germline, CDR1 MNHNY and CDR2 SVGAGI (reference sequence). The DNA of the CDR3 is TGTGCCAGCACCTACTTAAGGGGGGACCGAGAGACCCAGTACTTC. Protein: CASTYLRGDRETQYF.

The J gene is TRBJ1-1, the V gene TRBV4-1; weak D call: TRBD1 (6 bases). Trimming removed 0 bases from V and 0 bases from J, with 11 bases in between. There are 16 residues in the CDR3. Germline loops: CDR1 MGHRA, CDR2 YSYEKL. The chain's CDR3 is CASSQDPAGVNTEAFF. CDR3 bases: TGCGCCAGCAGCCAAGATCCCGCAGGGGTGAACACTGAAGCTTTCTTT.

The sample holds many counts of this clonotype. The chain links TRBV7-6 to TRBJ2-1; 8 nucleotides line up with TRBD2. Looked up from germline, CDR1 is SGHVS and CDR2 is FNYEAQ. Unmatched junction bases numbered 8, after V lost 5 bases and J lost 2 bases. The CDR3 loop spans 16 amino acids. CDR3 DNA: TGTGCCAGCAGCCTCCTAGCGGGCGATGCCTACAATGAGCAGTTCTTC. The encoded protein is CASSLLAGDAYNEQFF.

The gene calls are TRBV7-8 and TRBJ2-1; D unresolved. Trimming cost V 5 bases and J 10 bases, with 15 bases left between them. This CDR3 contains 13 residues. Germline values: CDR1 SGHVS, CDR2 FQNEAQ. CDR3 DNA sequence: TGTGCCAGCAGCCCCCCTAAGCAGGACGAGCAGTTCTTC. This sequence encodes CASSPPKQDEQFF.

This clonotype was detected a few times. The J gene is TRBJ1-2, the V gene TRBV7-2; D may be TRBD1 (6 bases). The V gene's germline CDR1 is SGHTA and CDR2 FQGNSA. V lost 5 bases, J lost 0 bases, and 10 bases lay in between. This CDR3 has 14 residues. The CDR3 region is CASSQQGANYGYTF. The CDR3 DNA reads as TGTGCCAGCAGCCAACAGGGAGCTAACTATGGCTACACCTTC.

In its sample, this clonotype was seen a few times. The genes are TRBV28 and TRBJ1-1; maybe TRBD1 (6 bases). CDR3 length equals 17 residues. Germline V lookup: CDR1 MDHEN, CDR2 SYDVKM. The ends were cut back, 5 bases at V and 0 bases at J, with 19 bases in the middle. CDR3 DNA sequence: TGTGCCAGCAGTCTGCCGGAACACAGGGCCCTGAACACTGAAGCTTTCTTT. It translates to CASSLPEHRALNTEAFF.

This clonotype was recorded at least ten times. This rearrangement joins TRBV20-1 to TRBJ2-6, with 9 nucleotides matching TRBD1. The J segment lost 0 bases and the V segment lost 5 bases, leaving 8 bases of the junction unmatched. The V gene's germline CDR1 is DFQATT and CDR2 SNEGSKA (reference sequence). This CDR3 has 17 residues. The CDR3 DNA is TGCAGTGCTGGCCGGGACAGGGCAAACTCTGGGGCCAACGTCCTGACTTTC. Residues: CSAGRDRANSGANVLTF.

The rearrangement joins TRBV12-3 or TRBV12-4 to TRBJ2-6; TRBD1 might be the D (5 bases). The CDR3 runs 14 residues. V was shortened by 11 bases and J by 2 bases, with 13 bases between the two germline ends. The CDR3 is CALHLTAGANVLTF. The CDR3 nucleotides read TGTGCCTTACATCTGACAGCTGGGGCCAACGTCCTGACTTTC.

The gene calls are TRBV19 and TRBJ2-7; TRBD1 matches 9 bases. The ends lost 4 bases at V and 7 bases at J; junction bases unmatched: 11. The germline gives CDR1 LNHDA, CDR2 SQIVND (reference sequence). The CDR3 sequence is 15 residues long. The CDR3 coding sequence is TGTGCCAGTAGTACCGGGACAGGGTGGTCTTTGGAGCAGTACTTC. Its protein is CASSTGTGWSLEQYF.

The genes are TRBV20-1 and TRBJ1-5; 7 bases align to TRBD1. The CDR3 has 13 residues. V gave up 3 bases and J gave up 7 bases; unmatched junction bases: 6. Germline V lookup: CDR1 DFQATT, CDR2 SNEGSKA (reference sequence). The CDR3 protein is CSASNRGEQPQHF. The DNA of the CDR3 is TGCAGTGCTAGTAACAGGGGTGAACAGCCCCAGCATTTT.

The chain recombines TRBV4-3 with TRBJ2-7; possible D gene TRBD1, 6 bases. The V and J ends lost 1 base and 3 bases respectively, with 13 bases between them. Germline V gene lookup returns CDR1 LGHNA and CDR2 YSLEER. The CDR3 runs to 15 residues. The CDR3 nucleotides read TGCGCCAGCAGCCAAGGACGGGACACAGACTACGAGCAGTACTTC. It yields the protein CASSQGRDTDYEQYF.